The clone carrying this TCR beta chain was observed a handful of times. This record comes from a study of CD8 T cells in Susac syndrome. With random hexamers, reverse transcription was performed on about 0.5 to 1 ug of RNA. TCRdb redid the calling of the immunoSEQ multiplex PCR reads with MiXCR, one entry per CDR3 protein. The sample consists of about 84,000 distinct CDR3 sequences, 90% to 95% of them appearing once. The specimen was CD8+ T cells from PBMCs. The sequence was obtained from a human donor in good health.

The CDR3 coding sequence is TGTGCCAGCAGTTACCAGAGACAGGGAGATCCCACCGGGGAGCTGTTTTTT. This codes for CASSYQRQGDPTGELFF. This chain links TRBV6-2 or TRBV6-3 with TRBJ2-2; 7 nucleotides agree with TRBD1. The junction had 10 bases not matched to a gene; V was cut back by 2 bases and J by 4 bases. Looked up from germline, CDR1 is MNHEY and CDR2 is SVGEGT. This CDR3 has 17 amino acids.